This TCR beta chain was observed in a study of blood T cell repertoires in COVID-19 (dated by TCRdb to 2018 to 2020). In the study overall: Samples from collaborators originated in the United States, Italy and Spain and spanned both the acute and convalescent phases of COVID-19. The material from the prospective study consisted of cDNA or gDNA derived from T cells, B-cell-depleted T cells, or PBMCs. The dataset comprised deeply sampled blood TCRbeta repertoires from subjects exposed to, actively infected with, or recovered from COVID-19. The repertoires were released in a freely available public database meant as a resource for research on the immune response to SARS-CoV-2. Samples were obtained from the ongoing ImmuneRACE study (first 160 participants) and from some 1,200 subjects provided by 6 global collaborators. The sample metadata nearly always contained a de-identified subject ID, COVID-19 status, age in years and sex. Where available, HLA class I and class II types were taken from metadata supplied by the sample provider and were not determined by assay-based typing.

General study outcomes and caveats: The quantity of clinical and demographic metadata differed by source and by participant and was supplied without curation.

TCRbeta CDR3 regions were amplified from genomic DNA using the immunoSEQ Assay, a bias-controlled multiplex PCR. The published analysis was carried out like this. The number of nucleated cells in each sample was estimated from the amplification of reference gene primers within the assay. To quantify the absolute abundance of each unique TCRbeta CDR3 rearrangement, sequence reads were collapsed and filtered. For each sample, productive Simpson clonality was calculated by taking the square root of Simpson's diversity index across productive rearrangements. TCRdb retrieved this table from immuneACCESS and kept in-frame rearrangements only. Not all clones are present; in checked studies, unresolved V genes account for under half, and no reason is known for the remainder. That table is the source of V, J and clone size, and D and trimming were worked out from the DNA. Across this sample there are 360,000 or so clones, with about 90% seen only once. The top ten constitute roughly 3% of the sample.

Taken from cysteine to phenylalanine, the CDR3 has 16 residues. The CDR3 DNA has 48 bases and is translated from base 1. Via the germline V gene, CDR1 is SGHAT and CDR2 FQNNGV. Cut back by 5 bases and 6 bases, the V and J ends lie 19 bases apart. As for this clone: No antigen is known for it. No much larger clone exists at a distance of one base, and base qualities are not known.

Enrolling through a virtual design, the prospective study's participants ranged in age from about 18 to 89 years and lived across approximately 25 United States geographic areas. To assign participants to cohorts, the prospective study relied on clinical history that participants themselves reported in a screening survey and a study questionnaire. ImmuneRACE Cohort 3 recovered participants were defined by two consecutive negative NP/OP PCR tests, healthcare professional clearance, or symptom resolution. In the prospective study, whole blood, serum and a nasopharyngeal or oropharyngeal swab were collected from each participant by mobile phlebotomists. Participants in the prospective study had the option to provide additional blood draws and questionnaires over a 2-month period. Before DNA extraction, blood samples from the prospective study were shipped at room temperature or frozen.

The V and J segments used are TRBV11-2 and TRBJ1-4; TRBD1 is a possible D gene, resting on 5 matching bases. The receptor was derived from a young woman who had recovered from COVID-19. Material for sequencing was PBMCs or T cells enriched from blood (not recorded which). Read as DNA, the sequence is TGTGCCAGCAGCCCCACCCTGGGACTTATCGATGAAAAACTGTTTTTT. It codes for CASSPTLGLIDEKLFF.